Listed here are 9 T cell receptor beta chains from one sample, sequenced in a study of T cells in Graves' hyperthyroidism and ophthalmopathy. Using RNA transcripts as the source, TCR beta CDR3 regions were amplified. A first-round RT-PCR of the TCR CDR3 used the HTBI primer set. TCRdb used MiXCR to reprocess the multiplex PCR reads, holding one entry per CDR3 protein. The sample yields around 540,000 distinct CDR3 sequences, more than 45% seen once. Sequencing was performed on peripheral blood or thyroid tissue (not recorded which). Receptors were obtained from a woman in her late teens or twenties with Graves' hyperthyroidism.

This clonotype was detected ten times or more. The chain employs TRBV29-1 and TRBJ1-2, with D possibly TRBD1 on 5 matching bases. V gave up 6 bases and J gave up 7 bases, with 18 bases separating them. CDR1 is SQVTM, CDR2 ANQGSEA, per germline. CDR3 length: 13 amino acids. The CDR3 spells CSVTPRDSSGYTF. The CDR3 nucleotides read TGCAGCGTGACCCCTAGAGACAGTTCTGGCTACACCTTC.

This clonotype came up once. The gene calls are TRBV10-2 and TRBJ1-2; 7 nucleotides match TRBD1. V shed 6 bases and J 2 bases; nucleotides not matched to a gene: 9. CDR3 size: 15 residues. Germline CDR1 reads WSHSY; CDR2 reads SAAADI. CDR3 sequence reads: CASSLGTANNYGYTF. The CDR3 DNA is TGCGCCAGCAGCCTCGGGACAGCCAACAACTATGGCTACACCTTC.

This clonotype was seen a single time. The gene calls are TRBV29-1 and TRBJ1-1; 7 nucleotides match TRBD1. CDR1 and CDR2 (germline): SQVTM, ANQGSEA. CDR3 length equals 12 residues. Trimming took 7 bases from V and 3 from J; bases not matched to a gene: 5. Here the CDR3 DNA reads TGCAGCGGTGGACAGGTGGACACTGAAGCTTTCTTT. This sequence encodes CSGGQVDTEAFF.

V gene TRBV20-1 combines with J gene TRBJ1-1; D may be TRBD1 (6 bases). The CDR3 runs to 13 residues. Per germline, CDR1 DFQATT and CDR2 SNEGSKA (reference sequence). V was cut by 1 base and J by 5 bases, with 11 bases left in between. CDR3 residues: CSARVGGWTEAFF. CDR3 sequence (DNA): TGCAGTGCTAGAGTGGGGGGCTGGACTGAAGCTTTCTTT.

The chain employs TRBV12-3 or TRBV12-4 and TRBJ1-1, with a possible D match to TRBD1 (6 bases). The CDR3 spans 14 residues. V lost 7 bases and J 5 bases, leaving 17 bases between the germline ends. CDR3 sequence (DNA): TGTGCCAGCACCCTTGCGGGCAGGGGTACTGAAGCTTTCTTT. Translating it yields CASTLAGRGTEAFF.

The J gene is TRBJ1-2, the V gene TRBV7-2; weak D call: TRBD1 (5 bases). The CDR3 has 15 amino acids. With 5 bases removed from V and 2 bases from J, the gap between germline ends came to 15 bases. Germline CDR1 is SGHTA and CDR2 is FQGNSA. The CDR3 sequence: CASSQGQDFNYGYTF. Here the CDR3 DNA reads TGTGCCAGCAGCCAGGGTCAGGACTTCAACTATGGCTACACCTTC.

The chain links TRBV9 to TRBJ1-5, with TRBD1 identical over 7 bases. Trimming cost V 5 bases and J 3 bases; bases outside gene matches: 8. CDR1 SGDLS and CDR2 YYNGEE come from the germline V gene. The CDR3 consists of 15 residues. CDR3 region: CASRLQGRSNQPQHF. The CDR3 DNA reads TGTGCCAGCAGATTACAGGGGAGATCCAATCAGCCCCAGCATTTT.

As regards this clonotype: This sequence may be a read error, since a much larger clone differs from it by one base. V gene TRBV29-1 combines with J gene TRBJ1-6, with unresolved D. CDR1 and CDR2 (germline): SQVTM, ANQGSEA. The CDR3 is 13 amino acids. This chain's CDR3 is CSVRDTYNSPPHF. CDR3 DNA sequence: TGCAGCGTGAGGGATACATATAATTCACCCCCCCACTTT. The variable domain in full, completed from reference TRBV29-1 and TRBJ1-6, reads SAVISQKPSRDICQRGTSLTIQCQVDSQVTMMFWYRQQPGQSLTLIATANQGSEATYESGFVIDKFPISRPNLTFSTLTVSNMSPEDSSIYLCSVRDTYNSPPHFGNGTRLTVT.

Details on this clonotype: At one end the junction does not follow the germline gene, possibly because of a read error. The rearrangement links TRBV7-2 to TRBJ2-2, with D possibly TRBD1 on 5 matching bases. The CDR3 extends over 13 amino acids. Germline V gene sequence: CDR1 SGHTA, CDR2 FQGNSA. The CDR3 loop is CASRQGRAGELFF. The CDR3 nucleotides are TGCGCCAGCAGGCAGGGTAGGGCCGGGGAGCTGTTTTTT. The full variable domain, with the rest looked up from reference TRBV7-2 and TRBJ2-2, is GAGVSQSPSNKVTEKGKDVELRCDPISGHTALYWYRQSLGQGLEFLIYFQGNSAPDKSGLPSDRFSAERTGGSVSTLTIQRTQQEDSAVYLCASRQGRAGELFFGEGSRLTVL.